These 24 T cell receptor beta chains came from one sample sequenced in a study of tumor-infiltrating lymphocytes in oesophageal squamous cell carcinoma. TCRdb processed the PCR reads anew with MiXCR; each CDR3 protein has one entry. The table shows 11,000 to 15,000 distinct CDR3 sequences, with 46% occurring only once. What was sequenced was blood. Receptors originate from a male donor with esophageal squamous cell carcinoma.

The rearrangement links TRBV12-3 or TRBV12-4 to TRBJ1-1; D perhaps matches TRBD1 (5 bases). Trimming shortened V by 4 bases and J by 9 bases, and 12 bases separated the two germline ends. This CDR3 is 12 amino acids long. The CDR3 loop is CASSYWGWKAFF. Written as DNA, the CDR3 is TGTGCCAGCAGTTATTGGGGCTGGAAAGCTTTCTTT.

This clonotype turned up a few times. The chain links TRBV7-3 to TRBJ2-3; the D is unclear. V lost 5 bases and J 4 bases, leaving 10 bases between the germline ends. Per the germline V gene, CDR1 is SGHTA and CDR2 is FQGTGA. The CDR3 runs 13 residues. This CDR3 is CASSPVGSDTQYF. DNA of the CDR3: TGTGCCAGCAGCCCCGTGGGGTCAGATACGCAGTATTTT. Full variable domain (missing parts from reference TRBV7-3 and TRBJ2-3): GAGVSQTPSNKVTEKGKYVELRCDPISGHTALYWYRQSLGQGPEFLIYFQGTGAADDSGLPNDRFFAVRPEGSVSTLKIQRTERGDSAVYLCASSPVGSDTQYFGPGTRLTVL.

This clonotype turned up a few times. The chain employs TRBV7-2 and TRBJ1-6; D remains ambiguous. Germline V gene data show CDR1 as SGHTA and CDR2 as FQGNSA. The CDR3 length is 15 residues. Trimming left V 7 bases short and J 2 bases short, with 12 bases between. CDR3 region: CASTHGDTYNSPLHF. CDR3 DNA sequence: TGTGCCAGCACCCACGGGGATACCTATAATTCACCCCTCCACTTT. Full variable domain (outside the CDR3, taken from reference TRBV7-2 and TRBJ1-6): GAGVSQSPSNKVTEKGKDVELRCDPISGHTALYWYRQSLGQGLEFLIYFQGNSAPDKSGLPSDRFSAERTGGSVSTLTIQRTQQEDSAVYLCASTHGDTYNSPLHFGNGTRLTVT.

The V gene is TRBV4-2, the J gene TRBJ2-5; D remains unclear. The DNA end lines up better with TRBJ2-7; the J call may be wrong. This CDR3 spans 13 amino acids. Germline-derived CDR1 and CDR2 are LGHNA and YNFKEQ. DNA for the CDR3: TGTGCCAGCAGCCAAGAAAGGTGGTACGAGCAGTACTTC. It is translated as CASSQERWYEQYF.

The chain employs TRBV7-3 and TRBJ2-5; maybe TRBD1 (6 bases). Germline lookup yields CDR1 SGHTA and CDR2 FQGTGA. CDR3 length: 13 amino acids. With 5 bases removed from V and 5 bases from J, the gap between germline ends came to 12 bases. The CDR3 region is CASSIQGSETQYF. The CDR3 DNA is TGTGCCAGCAGCATACAGGGTTCGGAGACCCAGTACTTC. Full variable domain (rest looked up from reference TRBV7-3 and TRBJ2-5): GAGVSQTPSNKVTEKGKYVELRCDPISGHTALYWYRQSLGQGPEFLIYFQGTGAADDSGLPNDRFFAVRPEGSVSTLKIQRTERGDSAVYLCASSIQGSETQYFGPGTRLLVL.

The V and J genes are TRBV24-1 and TRBJ2-4, with TRBD1 identical over 9 bases. The assigned J gene may be wrong: the sequence end matches TRBJ2-1 better. The CDR3 is made up of 19 amino acids. CDR1 and CDR2 from the germline V gene are KGHDR and SFDVKD. The CDR3 nucleotides are TGTGCCACCAGTGATTTGGGGGGACAGGGTGGGTTCAGGAACAATGAGCAGTTCTTC. It encodes CATSDLGGQGGFRNNEQFF.

This chain connects TRBV10-3 to TRBJ1-4; perhaps TRBD1 as D (6 bases). Germline V gene lookup returns CDR1 ENHRY and CDR2 SYGVKD. V was trimmed by 4 bases and J by 4 bases, leaving 10 bases between them. This CDR3 is 14 amino acids long. CDR3 region: CAISVQGFNEKLFF. As DNA, the CDR3 is TGTGCCATCAGTGTACAGGGATTTAATGAAAAACTGTTTTTT.

By share of the sample, this clonotype is medium-sized. The chain links TRBV12-5 to TRBJ2-1; D uncertain. The length of the CDR3 is 14 residues. The V end was cut by 0 bases, the J end by 8 bases, with 11 bases between. The germline V gene has CDR1 LGHNT and CDR2 FRNRAP. The CDR3 spells CASGLVGSSDEQFF. CDR3 in DNA: TGTGCTAGTGGTTTGGTAGGTAGCTCAGATGAGCAGTTCTTC.

In its sample, this clonotype was seen a few times. The V gene is TRBV9, the J gene TRBJ1-1, with D uncertain. The CDR3 is 14 residues long. The germline V and J ends were trimmed by 2 bases and 2 bases, with 10 bases remaining between them. CDR1 is SGDLS and CDR2 is YYNGEE in the germline V gene. DNA of the CDR3: TGTGCCAGCAGCGTTGGGGTCGGCAACACTGAAGCTTTCTTT. The encoded protein is CASSVGVGNTEAFF.

Of note for this clonotype: This may be a read error, as it is one base from a much larger clone. The chain employs TRBV11-3 and TRBJ2-1, with 7 bases fitting TRBD2. The CDR3 totals 14 residues. In germline, CDR1 is SGHNT, CDR2 YENEEA. J lost 10 bases, V lost 3 bases, and 9 bases had no gene match. CDR3 DNA sequence: TGTGCCAGCAGCTTTCTAGCGGAGTCCTACGAGCAGTTCTTC. Translating it yields CASSFLAESYEQFF. The full variable domain, with the rest looked up from reference TRBV11-3 and TRBJ2-1, is EAGVVQSPRYKIIEKKQPVAFWCNPISGHNTLYWYLQNLGQGPELLIRYENEEAVDDSQLPKDRFSAERLKGVDSTLKIQPAELGDSAVYLCASSFLAESYEQFFGPGTRLTVL.

The table lists this clonotype with a count of one. This sequence joins TRBV6-6 and TRBJ1-2, with 7 bases aligning to TRBD1. The V segment lost 0 bases and the J segment 4 bases; nucleotides outside the gene matches: 5. This CDR3 spans 15 amino acids. Looked up from germline, CDR1 is MNHNY and CDR2 is SVGAGI (reference sequence). The CDR3 protein is CASSYSRDSFYGYTF. The CDR3 nucleotides read TGTGCCAGCAGTTACTCGAGGGACAGCTTCTATGGCTACACCTTC.

The V gene is TRBV27, the J gene TRBJ2-5, with 8 bases that match TRBD2. CDR3 size: 14 residues. V shed 3 bases, J shed 5 bases, and the junction held 5 bases outside the gene matches. Germline V gene data show CDR1 as MNHEY and CDR2 as SMNVEV (reference sequence). CDR3 in DNA: TGTGCCAGCAGTTTTCGGGAGGGCCGGGAGACCCAGTACTTC. This encodes CASSFREGRETQYF.

Notes on this clonotype: This may be a read error, as it is one base from a much larger clone. J is TRBJ2-3 and V is TRBV28; 11 bases fit TRBD2. Gene TRBJ2-7 matches the end of the DNA better, so the J call may be wrong. Germline lookup yields CDR1 MDHEN and CDR2 SYDVKM. The CDR3 spans 15 residues. The CDR3 here is CASSLKLAGVGVQYF. The CDR3, as DNA: TGTGCCAGCAGCCTCAAACTAGCGGGAGTGGGAGTGCAGTACTTC.

Ten or more counts support this clonotype. The rearrangement joins TRBV7-3 to TRBJ2-3; D ambiguous. With 3 bases removed from V and 4 bases from J, the gap between germline ends came to 5 bases. CDR1 SGHTA and CDR2 FQGTGA come from the germline V gene. The CDR3 has 12 residues. DNA of the CDR3: TGTGCCAGCAGCTTCTACGCAGATACGCAGTATTTT. Residues: CASSFYADTQYF.

This clonotype was seen a single time. This chain links TRBV5-1 with TRBJ1-1; D is ambiguous. The germline CDR1 and CDR2 sequences are SGHRS and YFSETQ. Trimming pared 4 bases from V and 4 bases from J, leaving 11 bases between. CDR3 length: 13 amino acids. CDR3 sequence (DNA): TGCGCCAGCAGCCGGGAGGGTGGCACTGAAGCTTTCTTT. Amino acid sequence: CASSREGGTEAFF.

This clonotype was seen only a few times. V usage is TRBV3-1 and J usage is TRBJ1-4; D possibly corresponds to TRBD1 (6 bases). The V end was cut by 2 bases, the J end by 5 bases, with 39 bases between. CDR1 is LGHDT and CDR2 is YNNKEL in the germline V gene (reference sequence). The CDR3 runs 24 residues. As DNA, the CDR3 is TGTGCCAGCAGCCAAAACCCTATAAAAGCTGGACAGAAGGGACACCCGGAACACAATGAAAAACTGTTTTTT. Its translation is CASSQNPIKAGQKGHPEHNEKLFF.

The gene calls are TRBV2 and TRBJ2-7; tentatively, D is TRBD2 (6 bases). Germline V gene sequence: CDR1 SNHLY, CDR2 FYNNEI. This CDR3 has 14 amino acids. V lost 6 bases to trimming and J lost 0 bases, with 12 bases between them. The CDR3 region has the DNA TGTGCCAGCAGCCTAGCGCCGAGCTCCTACGAGCAGTACTTC. Translation gives CASSLAPSSYEQYF.

This clonotype has just a few counts. The rearrangement joins TRBV7-6 to TRBJ2-1; 8 nucleotides align to TRBD2. The J segment lost 3 bases and the V segment lost 5 bases, leaving 9 bases of the junction unmatched. The CDR3 spans 16 residues. The V gene's germline CDR1 is SGHVS and CDR2 FNYEAQ. CDR3 sequence: CASSQIGGGFYNEQFF. CDR3 nucleotides: TGTGCCAGCAGCCAGATCGGCGGGGGGTTCTACAATGAGCAGTTCTTC.

This chain joins TRBV11-3 and TRBJ2-7; D perhaps matches TRBD2 (6 bases). The CDR3 covers 15 residues. The germline V and J ends were trimmed by 1 base and 7 bases, with 17 bases remaining between them. The germline V gene has CDR1 SGHNT and CDR2 YENEEA. The CDR3 reads CASSLGTMAYNEQYF. Here the CDR3 DNA reads TGTGCCAGCAGCTTAGGGACTATGGCCTACAATGAGCAGTACTTC.

This clonotype was detected only a few times. It may be a read error: a sequence one base away is much more abundant. This chain links TRBV12-3 or TRBV12-4 with TRBJ2-7; perhaps TRBD1 as D (5 bases). The end of the DNA fits TRBJ2-1 better, so the J call may be wrong. The CDR3 has 15 amino acids. The CDR3 DNA follows: TGTGCCAGCACCTGTCAGGGAACCAGAGGCTACGAGCAGTTCTTC. It yields the protein CASTCQGTRGYEQFF.

This clonotype occurred many times. This chain uses TRBV12-3 or TRBV12-4 with TRBJ2-5, with D perhaps matching TRBD1 (6 bases). The CDR3 is 15 amino acids. With 6 bases removed from V and 6 bases from J, the gap between germline ends came to 20 bases. CDR3 in DNA: TGTGCCAGCAGCCCACGGACAGCCTATCCGCAGACCCAGTACTTC. It codes for CASSPRTAYPQTQYF.

In this sample, this clonotype turned up many times. Being one base from a much bigger clone, this may be a read error. The rearrangement links TRBV12-3 or TRBV12-4 to TRBJ2-7; 9 positions agree with TRBD2. The V gene end was trimmed by 7 bases and the J gene end by 7 bases; junction bases not matched to a gene: 8. CDR3 length equals 13 residues. Here the CDR3 reads CASNQREANEQYF. The CDR3 nucleotides read TGTGCCAGCAACCAGCGGGAGGCTAATGAGCAGTACTTC.

For the CDR3, the DNA is TGTGCCAGCAGCCGACAGGGGGGAGTCTACGAGCAGTACTTC. Amino acid sequence: CASSRQGGVYEQYF. This chain connects TRBV7-2 to TRBJ2-7, with 9 bases identical to TRBD1. Germline CDR1 SGHTA, CDR2 FQGNSA. Trimming removed 5 bases from V and 3 bases from J; junction bases left unmatched: 5. This CDR3 is built from 14 residues.

As concerns this clonotype: No conserved phenylalanine or tryptophan ends this CDR3, so it is likely a read error. No DNA is shown, since the ends of the CDR3 on it are uncertain; the CDR3 is the one TCRdb lists. The chain has TRBV12-3 or TRBV12-4 and TRBJ2-5; TRBD1 is the table's D call, not checked against the DNA. Both ends counted, the CDR3 spans 20 residues. CDR3 amino acids: CASSSFGTAKALGYEQYFGN.